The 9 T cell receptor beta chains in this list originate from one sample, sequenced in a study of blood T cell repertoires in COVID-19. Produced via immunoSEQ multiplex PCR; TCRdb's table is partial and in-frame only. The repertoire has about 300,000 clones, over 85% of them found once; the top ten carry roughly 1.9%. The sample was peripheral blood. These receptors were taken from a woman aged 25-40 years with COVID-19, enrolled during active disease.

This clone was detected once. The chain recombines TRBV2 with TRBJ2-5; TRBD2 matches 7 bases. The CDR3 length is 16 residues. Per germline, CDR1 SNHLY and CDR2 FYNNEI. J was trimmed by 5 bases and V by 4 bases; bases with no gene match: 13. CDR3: CASSGGSSGAGETQYF. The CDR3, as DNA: TGTGCCAGCAGTGGGGGTTCTAGCGGTGCGGGGGAGACCCAGTACTTC.

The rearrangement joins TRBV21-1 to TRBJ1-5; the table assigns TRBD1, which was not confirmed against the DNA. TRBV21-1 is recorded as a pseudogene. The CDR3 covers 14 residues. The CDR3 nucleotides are TGTGCCAGCAGCGGACAGGGCAGGAATCAGCCCCAGCATTTT. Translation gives CASSGQGRNQPQHF.

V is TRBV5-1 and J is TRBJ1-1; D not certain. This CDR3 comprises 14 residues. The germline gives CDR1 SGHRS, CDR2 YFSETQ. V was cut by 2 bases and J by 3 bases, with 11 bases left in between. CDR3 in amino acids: CASSFGGSYTEAFF. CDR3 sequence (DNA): TGCGCCAGCAGCTTTGGCGGATCATACACTGAAGCTTTCTTT.

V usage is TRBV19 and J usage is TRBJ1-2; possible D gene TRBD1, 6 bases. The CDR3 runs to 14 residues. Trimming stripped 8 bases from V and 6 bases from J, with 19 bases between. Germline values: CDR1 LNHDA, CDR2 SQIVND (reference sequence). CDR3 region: CASFGTGNGDGYTF. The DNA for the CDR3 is TGTGCCAGTTTCGGCACAGGGAATGGGGATGGCTACACCTTC.

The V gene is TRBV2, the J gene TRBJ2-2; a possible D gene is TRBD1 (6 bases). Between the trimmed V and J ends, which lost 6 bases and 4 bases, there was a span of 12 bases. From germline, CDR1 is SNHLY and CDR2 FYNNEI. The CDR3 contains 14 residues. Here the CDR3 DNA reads TGTGCCAGCAGGAAGACAGGCACCACCGGGGAGCTGTTTTTT. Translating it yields CASRKTGTTGELFF.

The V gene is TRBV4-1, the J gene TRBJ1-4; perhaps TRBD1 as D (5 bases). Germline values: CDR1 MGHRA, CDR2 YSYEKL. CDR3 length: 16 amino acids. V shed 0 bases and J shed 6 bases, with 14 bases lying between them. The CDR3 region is CASSQDRGGTDEKLFF. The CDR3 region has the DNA TGCGCCAGCAGCCAAGATAGGGGAGGAACCGATGAAAAACTGTTTTTT.

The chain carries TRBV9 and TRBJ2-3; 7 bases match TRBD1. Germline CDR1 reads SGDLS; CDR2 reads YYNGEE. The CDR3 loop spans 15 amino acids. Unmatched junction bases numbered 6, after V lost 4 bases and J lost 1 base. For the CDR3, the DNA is TGTGCCAGCAGCCAATTAGGGGGCCGCACAGATACGCAGTATTTT. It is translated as CASSQLGGRTDTQYF.

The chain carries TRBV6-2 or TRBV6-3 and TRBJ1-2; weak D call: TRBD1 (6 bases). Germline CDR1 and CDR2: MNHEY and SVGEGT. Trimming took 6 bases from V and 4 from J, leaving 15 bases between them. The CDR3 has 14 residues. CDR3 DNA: TGTGCCAGCAGCCAACAGGGAATTAGCTATGGCTACACCTTC. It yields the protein CASSQQGISYGYTF.

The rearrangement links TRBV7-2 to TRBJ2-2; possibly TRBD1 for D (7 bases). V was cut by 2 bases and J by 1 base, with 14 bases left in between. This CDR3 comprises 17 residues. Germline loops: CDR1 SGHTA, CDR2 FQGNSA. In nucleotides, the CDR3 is TGTGCCAGCAGCTTAACCCCCAGGGGGGTGAACACCGGGGAGCTGTTTTTT. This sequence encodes CASSLTPRGVNTGELFF.